This T cell receptor (beta chain) was recovered during a study of T cell responses to AZD1222 COVID-19 vaccine. General study findings and limits: Following two doses of AZD1222, Spike-specific TCR breadth and depth rose.

Data came from immunoSEQ multiplex PCR; TCRdb stores just in-frame clones and leaves some out. The data show roughly 150,000 clones, around 90% seen once. A note on this clone: Its antigen is not known.

Trimming shortened V by 4 bases and J by 6 bases, and 12 bases separated the two germline ends. The CDR3 sequence is 13 residues long. The V gene's germline CDR1 is LGHDT and CDR2 YNNKEL (reference sequence). Sequencing used peripheral blood, obtained on day 0 of AZD1222 vaccination. The TCR sequence derives from an adult in good health. The V and J genes are TRBV3-1 (or the pseudogene TRBV3-2) and TRBJ1-1; D perhaps matches TRBD1 (5 bases). The chain's CDR3 is CASSPLRGSEAFF. For the CDR3, the DNA is TGTGCCAGCAGCCCCCTAAGGGGCTCTGAAGCTTTCTTT.